This T cell receptor (beta chain) was sequenced during a study of T-cell reconstitution after alpha-beta-depleted transplantation in children (dated by TCRdb to 2016 to 2018). Study-wide context: Using TCR repertoire profiling, the study quantitatively followed how T-cell immune reconstitution unfolded in children after TCRalphabeta/CD19-depleted allogeneic hematopoietic cell transplantation.

As encoded in the germline V gene, CDR1 is SGHRS while CDR2 is YFSETQ. V is pared back by 1 base and J by 4 bases, with 22 bases lying between the germline termini. The CDR3 sequence holds 18 residues, the cysteine and phenylalanine included. Of the read, only the CDR3 DNA is kept; its 54 bases are in frame from base 1. Worth noting for this clonotype: It has no known antigen specificity. Base qualities were left out, and no much larger clone turns up one base away.

To prepare the library, PCR was applied. Instrument on record: Illumina HiSeq 2500. TCR library preparation used molecular barcoding, with unique molecular identifiers applied to normalize quantification of the TCRbeta repertoire. The public sequencing data were trimmed at Q25 with fastp and processed into clonotypes with MiXCR by TCRdb, which kept only in-frame beta chains. Every entry covers one CDR3 protein and lists the most common genes and DNA from its rows. This sample lists about 480,000 distinct CDR3 sequences; around 12% were detected once. The ten largest clones take up 5% to 6% of the sample.

The specimen was PBMCs from the stem cell graft donor, collected from the stem cell graft. The sequence joins TRBV5-1 to TRBJ2-3, with TRBD1 tentatively as D gene (6 bases match). This clonotype originated in a human donor who donated a stem cell graft to a child with combined immunodeficiency. CDR3 sequence: CASSLNPLRQGIADTQYF. The sequenced DNA is TGCGCCAGCAGCTTGAACCCCCTCCGGCAGGGGATTGCAGATACGCAGTATTTT.